Listed here are 12 T cell receptor beta chains from one sample, sequenced in a study of blood T cells in healthy people across ages. Combining a sample-barcoded 5' primer with a J-beta primer mix, a second PCR ran for about 6 to 12 cycles. Each CDR3 protein gets one entry after TCRdb re-called the 5' RACE reads with MiXCR. The sample holds over 600,000 distinct CDR3 sequences, roughly three fifths seen once. The sample consisted of blood. These receptors all stem from a man aged 40-49 years in good health.

This clonotype was seen a few times. The V call is TRBV20-1, the J call TRBJ2-7; TRBD2 might be the D (7 bases). Germline loops: CDR1 DFQATT, CDR2 SNEGSKA (reference sequence). The CDR3 contains 11 residues. V lost 6 bases and J 6 bases, leaving 12 bases between the germline ends. CDR3 nucleotides: TGCAGTGCCCAAAGGGGGGGCGAGCAGTACTTC. Residues: CSAQRGGEQYF.

V usage is TRBV6-4 and J usage is TRBJ1-5; D uncertain. The V and J ends lost 8 bases and 5 bases respectively, with 13 bases between them. This CDR3 contains 13 residues. Germline assignment: CDR1 MRHNA and CDR2 SNTAGT. The CDR3: CASAATTDQPQHF. The CDR3 nucleotides read TGTGCCAGCGCAGCGACCACGGATCAGCCCCAGCATTTT.

This clonotype was detected only a few times. The genes are TRBV12-3 or TRBV12-4 and TRBJ2-6; D may be TRBD1 (6 bases). Trimming took 7 bases from V and 0 from J, leaving 25 bases between them. The CDR3 covers 20 residues. CDR3 region: CASMNARGIFATSGANVLTF. As DNA, the CDR3 is TGTGCCAGCATGAACGCCAGGGGTATTTTTGCAACCTCTGGGGCCAACGTCCTGACTTTC.

The rearrangement joins TRBV12-3 or TRBV12-4 to TRBJ2-7; 7 nucleotides line up with TRBD1. The CDR3 extends over 16 amino acids. The junction had 15 bases not matched to a gene; V was cut back by 5 bases and J by 5 bases. The chain's CDR3 is CASSQTGNSRLNEQYF. In nucleotides, the CDR3 is TGTGCCAGCAGTCAGACAGGGAATAGTAGGTTGAACGAGCAGTACTTC.

This clonotype was observed once. CDR3 DNA: TGTGCCAGCAGTTACGTCTCTAGCGGGGTCAATGAGCAGTTCTTC. Translated: CASSYVSSGVNEQFF. The chain is built from TRBV6-5 and TRBJ2-1, with TRBD2 identical over 9 bases. CDR1 is MNHEY and CDR2 is SVGAGI in the germline V gene. The J segment lost 6 bases and the V segment lost 2 bases, leaving 5 bases of the junction unmatched. This CDR3 is built from 15 residues.

This chain connects TRBV15 to TRBJ2-5, with D possibly matching TRBD1 (5 bases). The J call may be mistaken, given a closer DNA end match to TRBJ2-7. The CDR3 length is 13 residues. The germline V gene has CDR1 LNHNV and CDR2 YYDKDF (reference sequence). The CDR3 DNA follows: TGTGCCACCGGTCTGGGGCTAGGGTACGAGCAGTACTTC. It codes for CATGLGLGYEQYF.

This clonotype was counted once. This chain uses TRBV28 with TRBJ1-5; TRBD1 might be the D (6 bases). The CDR3 extends over 17 amino acids. V lost 8 bases and J 0 bases, leaving 20 bases between the germline ends. Looked up from germline, CDR1 is MDHEN and CDR2 is SYDVKM. The CDR3 DNA reads as TGTGCCAGCCATCCCCTAGGGGGGACCTATAGCAATCAGCCCCAGCATTTT. Protein: CASHPLGGTYSNQPQHF.

The chain employs TRBV10-3 and TRBJ2-3; TRBD2 agrees at 8 bases. Germline V gene data show CDR1 as ENHRY and CDR2 as SYGVKD. The CDR3 has 15 amino acids. Trimming cost V 7 bases and J 1 base; bases outside gene matches: 7. The CDR3 region has the DNA TGTGCCATCAAAAACCTTAGCGGGGGCACAGATACGCAGTATTTT. Encoded protein: CAIKNLSGGTDTQYF.

V and J are TRBV27 and TRBJ2-7, with TRBD2 matching over 7 bases. The J call may be wrong; the DNA end is better matched by TRBJ2-4. CDR1 and CDR2 (germline): MNHEY, SMNVEV (reference sequence). The CDR3 consists of 17 residues. Here the CDR3 DNA reads TGTGCCAGCAGTTTATACGGCGGGAGCGGGATAAAAAACATTCAGTACTTC. Protein product: CASSLYGGSGIKNIQYF.

This chain links TRBV7-3 with TRBJ1-3; D ambiguous. This CDR3 has 13 residues. Germline values: CDR1 SGHTA, CDR2 FQGTGA. V dropped 5 bases and J dropped 4 bases, with 9 bases sitting between them. CDR3 DNA: TGTGCCAGCAGCCGGTCCACGGGAAACACCATATATTTT. Translation gives CASSRSTGNTIYF.

This chain connects TRBV29-1 to TRBJ2-1; 11 nucleotides agree with TRBD2. Germline CDR1 and CDR2: SQVTM and ANQGSEA. Trimming cost V 1 base and J 5 bases; bases outside gene matches: 10. The CDR3 totals 17 residues. In nucleotides, the CDR3 is TGCAGCGTTGAAGTGGGACTAGCGGCCACAGAAAACAATGAGCAGTTCTTC. As protein: CSVEVGLAATENNEQFF.

The V and J genes are TRBV28 and TRBJ2-7, with D possibly being TRBD2 (6 bases). Germline lookup yields CDR1 MDHEN and CDR2 SYDVKM. The CDR3 covers 14 residues. The ends were cut back, 5 bases at V and 1 base at J, with 12 bases in the middle. The CDR3 bases are TGTGCCAGCAGTCTACCCGGGACTTCCTACGAGCAGTACTTC. Its protein is CASSLPGTSYEQYF.